In this sample, the clone carrying this T cell receptor (beta chain) turned up once. Its specificity is not known. Other autoimmune disease, uncontrolled infection, pregnancy and lactation led to exclusion. Clinicians diagnosed using symptoms, serum thyroxine, TRAb, thyroid ultrasound and orbital computed tomography. This record comes from a study of Graves' ophthalmopathy and Graves' hyperthyroidism. The study, taken as a whole, reports: A majority of expanded thyroid clonotypes exceeding 0.001 frequency were likewise present in blood. Ophthalmopathy cases were distinguished from stable hyperthyroidism by a 13-signature model, reaching about 91% sensitivity and 70% to 84% specificity.

Amplification of TCR beta CDR3 regions used RNA transcripts. The first-round RT-PCR employed HTBI primers together with the Qiagen OneStep RT-PCR kit. A multiplex PCR was then performed as the second round. TCRdb itself ran the multiplex PCR reads through MiXCR, one entry per CDR3 protein. Among approximately 700,000 distinct CDR3 sequences listed, around 40% were seen once. Germline CDR1 and CDR2: SGHNT and YYREEE (reference sequence). This CDR3 region has 15 residues. Deletions cut 4 bases from V and 4 bases from J, with 15 bases between. The sequenced sample consisted of peripheral blood. The rearrangement uses TRBV5-4 and TRBJ1-5; D unclear. The source of this sequence is an adult man with Graves' ophthalmopathy. This CDR3 reads CASSVEVGRNQPQHF. The CDR3 DNA follows: TGTGCCAGCAGCGTTGAAGTTGGACGAAATCAGCCCCAGCATTTT.